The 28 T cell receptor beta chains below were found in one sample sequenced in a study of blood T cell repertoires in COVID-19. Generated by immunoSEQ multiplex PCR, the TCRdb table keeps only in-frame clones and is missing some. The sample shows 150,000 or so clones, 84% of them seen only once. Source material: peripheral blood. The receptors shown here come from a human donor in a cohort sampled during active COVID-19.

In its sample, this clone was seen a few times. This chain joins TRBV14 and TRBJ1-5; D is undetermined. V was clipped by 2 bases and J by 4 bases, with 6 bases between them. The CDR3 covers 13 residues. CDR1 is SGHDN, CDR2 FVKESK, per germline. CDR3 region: CASSQQANQPQHF. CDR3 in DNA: TGTGCCAGCAGCCAACAGGCAAATCAGCCCCAGCATTTT.

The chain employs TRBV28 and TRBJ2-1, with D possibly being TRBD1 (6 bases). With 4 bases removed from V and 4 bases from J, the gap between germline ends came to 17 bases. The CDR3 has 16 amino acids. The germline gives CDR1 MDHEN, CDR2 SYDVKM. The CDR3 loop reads CASSYPQGSTYNEQFF. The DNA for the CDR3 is TGTGCCAGCAGTTACCCACAGGGATCGACGTACAATGAGCAGTTCTTC.

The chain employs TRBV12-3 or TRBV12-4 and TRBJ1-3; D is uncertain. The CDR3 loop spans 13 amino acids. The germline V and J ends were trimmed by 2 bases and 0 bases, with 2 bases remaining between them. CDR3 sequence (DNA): TGTGCCAGCAGTTTACGCTCTGGAAACACCATATATTTT. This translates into CASSLRSGNTIYF.

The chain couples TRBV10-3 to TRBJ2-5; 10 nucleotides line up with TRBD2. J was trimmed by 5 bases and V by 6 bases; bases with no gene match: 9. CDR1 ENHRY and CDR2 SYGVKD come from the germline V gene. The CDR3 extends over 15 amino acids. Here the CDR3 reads CAISQAGGPGETQYF. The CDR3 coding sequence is TGTGCCATCAGCCAAGCGGGAGGGCCGGGGGAGACCCAGTACTTC.

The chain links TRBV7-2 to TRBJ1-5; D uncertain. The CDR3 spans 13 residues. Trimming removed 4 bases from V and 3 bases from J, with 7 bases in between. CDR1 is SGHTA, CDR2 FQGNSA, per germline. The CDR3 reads CASSSSPNQPQHF. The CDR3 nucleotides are TGTGCCAGCAGCTCCAGTCCCAATCAGCCCCAGCATTTT.

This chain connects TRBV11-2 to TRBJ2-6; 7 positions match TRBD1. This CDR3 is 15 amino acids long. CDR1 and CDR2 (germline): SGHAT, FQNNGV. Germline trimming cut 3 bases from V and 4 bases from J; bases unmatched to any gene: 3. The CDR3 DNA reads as TGTGCCAGCAGCTTTCAGGGGGACGGGGCCAACGTCCTGACTTTC. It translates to CASSFQGDGANVLTF.

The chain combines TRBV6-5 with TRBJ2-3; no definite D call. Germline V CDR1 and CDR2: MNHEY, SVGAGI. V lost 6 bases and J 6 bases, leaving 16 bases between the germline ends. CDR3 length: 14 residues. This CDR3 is CASSIGLQLDTQYF. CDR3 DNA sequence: TGTGCCAGCAGCATCGGCTTACAGTTGGATACGCAGTATTTT.

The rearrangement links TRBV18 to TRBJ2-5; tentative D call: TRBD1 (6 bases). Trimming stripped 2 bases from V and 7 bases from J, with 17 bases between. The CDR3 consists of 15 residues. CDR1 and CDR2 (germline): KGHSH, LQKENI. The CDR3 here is CASSPSRDTLGTQYF. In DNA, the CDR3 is TGTGCCAGCTCACCATCCCGGGACACCCTCGGGACCCAGTACTTC. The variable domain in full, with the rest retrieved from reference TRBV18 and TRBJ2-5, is NAGVMQNPRHLVRRRGQEARLRCSPMKGHSHVYWYRQLPEEGLKFMVYLQKENIIDESGMPKERFSAEFPKEGPSILRIQQVVRGDSAAYFCASSPSRDTLGTQYFGPGTRLLVL.

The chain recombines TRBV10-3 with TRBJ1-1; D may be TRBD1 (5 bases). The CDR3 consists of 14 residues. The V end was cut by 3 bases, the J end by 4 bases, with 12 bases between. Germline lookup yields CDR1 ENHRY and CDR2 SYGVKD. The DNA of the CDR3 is TGTGCCATCAGTGACCCTTATAGGGGCACTGAAGCTTTCTTT. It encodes CAISDPYRGTEAFF.

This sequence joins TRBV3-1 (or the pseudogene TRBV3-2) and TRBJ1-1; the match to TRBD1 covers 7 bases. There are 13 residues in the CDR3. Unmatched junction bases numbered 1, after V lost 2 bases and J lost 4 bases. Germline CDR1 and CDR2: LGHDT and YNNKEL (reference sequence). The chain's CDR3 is CASSQRGPTEAFF. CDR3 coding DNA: TGTGCCAGCAGCCAAAGGGGGCCCACTGAAGCTTTCTTT.

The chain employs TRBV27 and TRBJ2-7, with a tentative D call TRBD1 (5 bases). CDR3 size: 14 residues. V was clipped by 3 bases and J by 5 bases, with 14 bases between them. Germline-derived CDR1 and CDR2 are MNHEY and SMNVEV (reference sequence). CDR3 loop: CASSFSQGWDEQYF. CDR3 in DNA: TGTGCCAGCAGTTTCTCTCAGGGTTGGGACGAGCAGTACTTC.

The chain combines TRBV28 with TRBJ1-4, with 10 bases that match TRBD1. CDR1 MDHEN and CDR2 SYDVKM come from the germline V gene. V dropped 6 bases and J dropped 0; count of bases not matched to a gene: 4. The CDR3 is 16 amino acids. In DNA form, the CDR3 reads TGTGCCAGCAGCCGACAGGGGGCGGCAACTAATGAAAAACTGTTTTTT. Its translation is CASSRQGAATNEKLFF.

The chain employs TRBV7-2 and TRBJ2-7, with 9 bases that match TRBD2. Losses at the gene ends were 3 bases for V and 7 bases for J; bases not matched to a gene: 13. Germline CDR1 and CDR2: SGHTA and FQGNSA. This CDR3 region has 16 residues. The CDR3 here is CASSLSPSGARGEQYF. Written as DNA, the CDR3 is TGTGCCAGCAGCTTGAGCCCTAGCGGGGCCCGGGGAGAGCAGTACTTC.

Here the CDR3 DNA reads TGTGCCAGCAGGCGGGTGGTCTCCTACAATGAGCAGTTCTTC. Encoded protein: CASRRVVSYNEQFF. V gene TRBV2 combines with J gene TRBJ2-1; D perhaps matches TRBD2 (5 bases). Trimming shortened V by 6 bases and J by 0 bases, and 9 bases separated the two germline ends. This CDR3 is built from 14 residues. Per germline, CDR1 SNHLY and CDR2 FYNNEI.

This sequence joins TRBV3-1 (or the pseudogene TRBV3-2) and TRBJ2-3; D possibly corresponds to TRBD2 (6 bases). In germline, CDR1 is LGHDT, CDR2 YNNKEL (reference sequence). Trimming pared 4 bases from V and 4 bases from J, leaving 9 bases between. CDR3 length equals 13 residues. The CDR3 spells CASSPGGSDTQYF. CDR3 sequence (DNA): TGTGCCAGCAGCCCTGGGGGGTCAGATACGCAGTATTTT.

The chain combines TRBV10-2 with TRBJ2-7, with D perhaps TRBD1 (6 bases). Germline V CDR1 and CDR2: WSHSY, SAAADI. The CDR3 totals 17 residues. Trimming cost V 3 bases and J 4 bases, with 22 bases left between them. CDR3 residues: CASSEINRQDGGYEQYF. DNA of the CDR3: TGCGCCAGCAGTGAAATAAATAGACAGGATGGAGGATACGAGCAGTACTTC.

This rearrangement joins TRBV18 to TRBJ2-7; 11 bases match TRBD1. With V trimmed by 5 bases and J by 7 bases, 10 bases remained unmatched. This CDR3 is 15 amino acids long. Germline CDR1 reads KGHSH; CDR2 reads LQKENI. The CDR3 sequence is CASSGIGTGGKEQYF. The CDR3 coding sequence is TGTGCCAGCTCAGGCATCGGGACAGGGGGGAAAGAGCAGTACTTC.

The CDR3 protein is CASSFLRGEQPQHF. CDR3 DNA: TGTGCCAGCAGTTTCCTCAGGGGAGAGCAGCCCCAGCATTTT. The V gene is TRBV6-5, the J gene TRBJ1-5; weak D call: TRBD1 (6 bases). V shed 4 bases and J shed 7 bases, with 14 bases lying between them. The CDR3 contains 14 residues. The V gene's germline CDR1 is MNHEY and CDR2 SVGAGI.

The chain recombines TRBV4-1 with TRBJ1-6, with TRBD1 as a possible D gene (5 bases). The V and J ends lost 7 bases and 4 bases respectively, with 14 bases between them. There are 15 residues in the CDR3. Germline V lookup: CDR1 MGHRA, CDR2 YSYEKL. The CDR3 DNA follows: TGCGCCAGCAAACCCCGGGACTCTTATAATTCACCCCTCCACTTT. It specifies CASKPRDSYNSPLHF.

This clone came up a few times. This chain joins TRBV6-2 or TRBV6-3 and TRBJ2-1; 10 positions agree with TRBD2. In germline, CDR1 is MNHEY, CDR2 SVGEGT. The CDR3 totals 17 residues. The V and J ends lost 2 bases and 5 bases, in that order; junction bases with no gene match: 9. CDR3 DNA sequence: TGTGCCAGCAGTTACACGACCCCAGCGGGGGGGCACAATGAGCAGTTCTTC. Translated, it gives CASSYTTPAGGHNEQFF.

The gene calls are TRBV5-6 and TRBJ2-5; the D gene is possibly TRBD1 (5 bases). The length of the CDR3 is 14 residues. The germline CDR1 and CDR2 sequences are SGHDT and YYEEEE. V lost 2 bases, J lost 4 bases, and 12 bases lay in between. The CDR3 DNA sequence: TGTGCCAGCAGCTTAGGGGCGCCGGGAGAGACCCAGTACTTC. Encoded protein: CASSLGAPGETQYF.

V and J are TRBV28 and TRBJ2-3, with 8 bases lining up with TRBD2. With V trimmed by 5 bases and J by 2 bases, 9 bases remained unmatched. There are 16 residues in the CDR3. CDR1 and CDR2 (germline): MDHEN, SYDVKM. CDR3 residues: CASSAREGSHTDTQYF. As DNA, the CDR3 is TGTGCCAGCAGTGCCCGGGAGGGGTCGCACACAGATACGCAGTATTTT. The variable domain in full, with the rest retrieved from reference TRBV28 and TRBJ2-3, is DVKVTQSSRYLVKRTGEKVFLECVQDMDHENMFWYRQDPGLGLRLIYFSYDVKMKEKGDIPEGYSVSREKKERFSLILESASTNQTSMYLCASSAREGSHTDTQYFGPGTRLTVL.

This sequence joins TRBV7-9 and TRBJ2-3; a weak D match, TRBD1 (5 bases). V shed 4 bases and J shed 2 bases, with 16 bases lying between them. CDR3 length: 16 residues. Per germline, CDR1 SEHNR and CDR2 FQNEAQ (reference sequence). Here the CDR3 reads CASSWTLDSLTDTQYF. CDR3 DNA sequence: TGTGCCAGCAGCTGGACCCTCGACAGTCTCACAGATACGCAGTATTTT.

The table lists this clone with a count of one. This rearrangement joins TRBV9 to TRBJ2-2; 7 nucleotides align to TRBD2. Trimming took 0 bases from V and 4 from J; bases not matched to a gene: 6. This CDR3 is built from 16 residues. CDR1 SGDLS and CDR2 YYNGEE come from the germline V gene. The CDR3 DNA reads TGTGCCAGCAGCGTAGGATCGGGGGGAACCACCGGGGAGCTGTTTTTT. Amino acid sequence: CASSVGSGGTTGELFF.

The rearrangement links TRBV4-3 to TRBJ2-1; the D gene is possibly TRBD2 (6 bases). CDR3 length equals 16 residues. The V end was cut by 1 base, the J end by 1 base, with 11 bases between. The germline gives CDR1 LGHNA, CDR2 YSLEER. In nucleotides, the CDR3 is TGCGCCAGCAGCCAAGTAGCGGACCTTTCCTACAATGAGCAGTTCTTC. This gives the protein CASSQVADLSYNEQFF.

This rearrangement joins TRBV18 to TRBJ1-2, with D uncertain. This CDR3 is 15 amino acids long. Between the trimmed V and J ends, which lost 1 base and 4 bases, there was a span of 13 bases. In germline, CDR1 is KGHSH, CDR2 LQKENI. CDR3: CASSPQTDTVYGYTF. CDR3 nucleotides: TGTGCCAGCTCACCACAGACCGACACCGTCTATGGCTACACCTTC.

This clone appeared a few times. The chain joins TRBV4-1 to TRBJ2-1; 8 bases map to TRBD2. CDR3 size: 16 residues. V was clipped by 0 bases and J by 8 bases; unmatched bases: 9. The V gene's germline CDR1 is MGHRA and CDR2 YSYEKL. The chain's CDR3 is CASSQEGGTSGDEQFF. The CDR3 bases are TGCGCCAGCAGCCAAGAAGGGGGAACTAGCGGCGATGAGCAGTTCTTC.

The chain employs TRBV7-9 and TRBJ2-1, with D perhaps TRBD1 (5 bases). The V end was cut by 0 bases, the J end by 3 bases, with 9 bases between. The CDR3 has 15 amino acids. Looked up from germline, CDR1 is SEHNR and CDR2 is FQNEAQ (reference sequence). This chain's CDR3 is CASSLAMTVYNEQFF. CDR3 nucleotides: TGTGCCAGCAGCTTAGCCATGACAGTCTACAATGAGCAGTTCTTC.